This TCR beta chain derives from a study of response to subunit inactivated influenza vaccine. Study results and limitations: It was suggested by the authors that few new T cells are recruited by each seasonal influenza vaccination.

On this clonotype itself: Its antigen is unidentified.

TCRdb reprocessed the RT-PCR reads via MiXCR and lists one record per CDR3 protein. This repertoire shows approximately 700,000 distinct CDR3 sequences, more than 15% found once; its top ten account for around 10%. The material was PBMCs from blood, obtained 11 to 12 days after vaccination. This TCR was recovered from a man between 50 and 59 years old who received an inactivated influenza vaccine.

The CDR3 here is CASSLEIPRGTQYF. Written as DNA, the CDR3 is TGCGCCAGCAGCTTGGAGATCCCGCGGGGGACCCAGTACTTC. This rearrangement joins TRBV5-1 to TRBJ2-5, with D perhaps matching TRBD2 (6 bases). From germline, CDR1 is SGHRS and CDR2 YFSETQ. CDR3 length equals 14 residues. Trimming took 0 bases from V and 7 from J, leaving 13 bases between them.